This TCR beta chain emerged from a study of blood T cell repertoires in COVID-19. Whole-study context: Spain, Italy and the United States supplied samples that represented acute and convalescent COVID-19. T cells, B-cell-depleted T cells, or PBMCs provided the cDNA or gDNA that served as material.

Deletions cut 1 base from V and 0 bases from J, with 16 bases between. The CDR3 covers 17 residues. The germline CDR1 and CDR2 sequences are MGHRA and YSYEKL. Sequencing was performed with immunoSEQ multiplex PCR; in TCRdb, only in-frame clones are kept and a portion is missing. The profile shows 190,000 or so clones, approximately 91% of them singletons. The chain uses TRBV4-1 and TRBJ2-7, with D possibly TRBD2 on 6 matching bases. This sequence was found in a man aged 35 to 55 with acute or convalescent COVID-19. Sequencing used peripheral blood. The CDR3 protein is CASSQGWSGGSSYEQYF. The DNA of the CDR3 is TGCGCCAGCAGCCAAGGTTGGAGCGGAGGGAGCTCCTACGAGCAGTACTTC.